This T cell receptor (beta chain) was sequenced for a study of CD8 T cells in ankylosing spondylitis. Making the TCR beta libraries involved quantitative 5'-RACE with molecular barcodes. TCRdb analysed the 5' RACE reads with MiXCR anew, one entry per CDR3 protein. This sample has 450,000 to 550,000 distinct CDR3 sequences, with about 5.7% found just once. This clonotype came up many times. The antigen is unknown. Study conclusions and caveats: Ankylosing spondylitis blood appeared to be characterized by a TCR beta motif of eight or nine highly homologous variants. Reports of some motif variants in reactive arthritis synovial fluid and blood predate this one.

There are 13 residues in the CDR3. The V gene lost 3 bases and the J gene lost 2 bases, with 11 bases spanning the gap. The germline CDR1 and CDR2 sequences are DFQATT and SNEGSKA (reference sequence). The TCR comes from a male donor with ankylosing spondylitis. The sample taken for sequencing was blood, either unsorted or a sorted T cell fraction (not recorded which). The V and J genes are TRBV20-1 and TRBJ2-7; D is tentatively TRBD1 or TRBD2 (5 bases each). CDR3 region: CSASGAETYEQYF. CDR3 bases: TGCAGTGCTAGCGGGGCCGAAACCTACGAGCAGTACTTC.